This T cell receptor beta chain was captured by sequencing in a study of spatial heterogeneity in lung cancer. The CDR3 length is 15 residues. V was pared by 1 base and J by 1 base, with 13 bases between. The V gene's germline CDR1 is DFQATT and CDR2 SNEGSKA (reference sequence). This clonotype has a count of ten or more. TCRdb passed the 5' RACE reads through MiXCR, listing each CDR3 protein once. The sample consists of about 50,000 distinct CDR3 sequences, 7.6% of them appearing once. Time point defined: sample taken at primary tumor resection. Sequencing covered unsorted whole RNA taken from tumor, nontumor lung or frozen PBMC.

The sequencing used PBMCs, collected at surgery. The chain uses TRBV20-1 and TRBJ1-1; D possibly corresponds to TRBD1 (5 bases). The TCR sequence derives from a female donor with early-stage non-small cell lung cancer. CDR3 bases: TGCAGTGCTAGAGTGGGGGGGAGAGGGAACACTGAAGCTTTCTTT. This codes for CSARVGGRGNTEAFF.